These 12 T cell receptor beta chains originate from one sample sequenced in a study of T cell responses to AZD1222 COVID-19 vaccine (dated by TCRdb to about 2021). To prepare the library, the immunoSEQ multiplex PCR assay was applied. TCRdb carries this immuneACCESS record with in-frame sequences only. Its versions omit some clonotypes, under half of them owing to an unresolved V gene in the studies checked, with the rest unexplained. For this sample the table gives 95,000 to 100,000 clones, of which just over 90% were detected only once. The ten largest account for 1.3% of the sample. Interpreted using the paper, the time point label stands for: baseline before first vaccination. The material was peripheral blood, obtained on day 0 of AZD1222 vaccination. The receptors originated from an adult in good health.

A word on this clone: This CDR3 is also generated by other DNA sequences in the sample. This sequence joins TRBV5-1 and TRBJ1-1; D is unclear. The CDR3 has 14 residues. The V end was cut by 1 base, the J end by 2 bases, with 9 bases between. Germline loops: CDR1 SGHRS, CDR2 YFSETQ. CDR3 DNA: TGCGCCAGCAGCTTGAGTGGACCCAACACTGAAGCTTTCTTT. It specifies CASSLSGPNTEAFF. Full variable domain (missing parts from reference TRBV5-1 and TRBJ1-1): KAGVTQTPRYLIKTRGQQVTLSCSPISGHRSVSWYQQTPGQGLQFLFEYFSETQRNKGNFPGRFSGRQFSNSRSEMNVSTLELGDSALYLCASSLSGPNTEAFFGQGTRLTVV.

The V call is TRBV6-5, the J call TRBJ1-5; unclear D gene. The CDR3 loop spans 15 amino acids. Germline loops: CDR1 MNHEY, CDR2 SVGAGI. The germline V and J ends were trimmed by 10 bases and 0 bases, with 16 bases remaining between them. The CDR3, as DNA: TGTGCCACGGCCTGGACGGCAAATAGCAATCAGCCCCAGCATTTT. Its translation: CATAWTANSNQPQHF.

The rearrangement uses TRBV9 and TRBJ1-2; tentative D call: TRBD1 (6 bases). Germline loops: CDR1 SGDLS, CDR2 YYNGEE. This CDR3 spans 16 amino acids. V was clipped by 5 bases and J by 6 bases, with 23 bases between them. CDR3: CASRRTGDRLLDGYTF. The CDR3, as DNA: TGTGCCAGCAGAAGAACTGGTGACAGGCTCTTGGATGGCTACACCTTC.

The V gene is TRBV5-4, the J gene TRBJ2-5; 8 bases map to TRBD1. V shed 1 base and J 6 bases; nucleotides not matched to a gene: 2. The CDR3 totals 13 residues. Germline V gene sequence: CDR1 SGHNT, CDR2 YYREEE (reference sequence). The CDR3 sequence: CASSLTGGKTQYF. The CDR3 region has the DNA TGTGCCAGCAGCTTGACAGGGGGAAAGACCCAGTACTTC.

CDR3 sequence (DNA): TGTGCCAGTAGTATGAAGGGTGGGTCCACCAACAAAAACATTCAGTACTTC. Translated, it gives CASSMKGGSTNKNIQYF. This chain links TRBV19 with TRBJ2-4; D unclear. Deletions cut 3 bases from V and 3 bases from J, with 18 bases between. The CDR3 is 17 amino acids. Germline assignment: CDR1 LNHDA and CDR2 SQIVND (reference sequence).

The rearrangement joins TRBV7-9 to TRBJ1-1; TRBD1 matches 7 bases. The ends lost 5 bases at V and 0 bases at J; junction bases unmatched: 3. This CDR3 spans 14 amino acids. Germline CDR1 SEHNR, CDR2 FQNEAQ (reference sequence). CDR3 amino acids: CASSPGQMNTEAFF. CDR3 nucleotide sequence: TGTGCCAGCAGCCCGGGACAGATGAACACTGAAGCTTTCTTT.

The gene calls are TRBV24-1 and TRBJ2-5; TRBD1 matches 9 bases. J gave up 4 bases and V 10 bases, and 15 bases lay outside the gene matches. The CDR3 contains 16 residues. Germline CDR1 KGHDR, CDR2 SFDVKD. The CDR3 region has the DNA TGTGCCACTAGCCCGGGACAGGGAGTAGTGGGAGAGACCCAGTACTTC. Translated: CATSPGQGVVGETQYF.

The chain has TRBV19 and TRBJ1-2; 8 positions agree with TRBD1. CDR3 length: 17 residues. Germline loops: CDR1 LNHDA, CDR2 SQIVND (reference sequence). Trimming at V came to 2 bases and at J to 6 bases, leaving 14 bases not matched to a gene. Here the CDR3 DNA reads TGTGCCAGTAGTATAAACCGACCCTCGGACAGGGTCCATGGCTACACCTTC. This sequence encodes CASSINRPSDRVHGYTF.

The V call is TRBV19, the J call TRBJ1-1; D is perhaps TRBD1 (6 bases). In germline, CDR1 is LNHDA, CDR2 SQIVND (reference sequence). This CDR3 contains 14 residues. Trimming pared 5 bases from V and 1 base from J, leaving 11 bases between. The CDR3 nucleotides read TGTGCCAGTAGTGGACAGAGCGGGAACACTGAAGCTTTCTTT. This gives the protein CASSGQSGNTEAFF. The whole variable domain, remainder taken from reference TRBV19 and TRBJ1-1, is DGGITQSPKYLFRKEGQNVTLSCEQNLNHDAMYWYRQDPGQGLRLIYYSQIVNDFQKGDIAEGYSVSREKKESFPLTVTSAQKNPTAFYLCASSGQSGNTEAFFGQGTRLTVV.

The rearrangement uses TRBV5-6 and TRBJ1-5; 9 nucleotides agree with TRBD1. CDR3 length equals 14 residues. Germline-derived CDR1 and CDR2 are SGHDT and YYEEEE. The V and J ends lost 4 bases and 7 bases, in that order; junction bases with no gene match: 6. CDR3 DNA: TGTGCCAGCAGCCAATGGGACAGGGAGCAGCCCCAGCATTTT. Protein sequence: CASSQWDREQPQHF.

CDR3 loop: CAISENGNTIYF. In DNA form, the CDR3 reads TGTGCCATCAGTGAAAATGGAAACACCATATATTTT. J is TRBJ1-3 and V is TRBV10-3; D ambiguous. Germline CDR1 ENHRY, CDR2 SYGVKD. Deletions cut 3 bases from V and 3 bases from J, with 3 bases between. CDR3 length equals 12 residues.

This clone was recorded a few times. The DNA for the CDR3 is TGTGCCAGCAGCTTGTTTGGGGGGGCAGATACGCAGTATTTT. Encoded protein: CASSLFGGADTQYF. J is TRBJ2-3 and V is TRBV11-3; TRBD2 matches at 7 bases. Germline CDR1 is SGHNT and CDR2 is YENEEA. V lost 3 bases to trimming and J lost 4 bases; unmatched junction nucleotides: 4. There are 14 residues in the CDR3.